The text below deals with one T cell receptor (beta chain). Its antigen remains undetermined. No per-base quality is available; no much larger clone lies one base away. The sample belongs to a study of cytomegalovirus exposure and HLA in healthy donors (TCRdb year 2017). In the study overall: An earlier analysis of approximately 640 of the donors reported 276 Gb of sequence data and about 100 million unique TCR beta sequences from about 180 million T cells. An early release that covered 640 HLA-typed donors contained around 330 gigabases of sequencing data and 75 million to 100 million unique TCR sequences. Of the roughly 400 genotyped donors, approximately 80% fell in the genetic ancestry cluster associated with self-reported Caucasian donors. The aim of the study was to test whether cataloging public T cell receptors could identify signatures of past pathogen exposure. Using immunosequencing, the study profiled T cell repertoires from about 650 subjects and related those repertoires to cytomegalovirus serostatus. Besides the first cohort of around 700 subjects, a separate validation cohort made up of 120 different subjects was used. To predict cytomegalovirus infection status, the study brought together high-throughput TCR immunosequencing, statistical association of individual TCRs with disease status, and machine learning. In a later analysis, previously published TCR beta repertoires from 666 donors were re-analyzed and high-resolution HLA genotyping was added so that TCR occurrence patterns could be studied. Rather than using new phenotypic data, the later analysis identified candidate immune exposures from TCR beta sequences and from how often those sequences occurred across donors. An earlier analysis of 587 of the donors used high-throughput TCR beta sequencing to judge whether each TCR beta V gene segment behaved as functional or pseudogenic. Donor age, sex, ethnicity and CMV serostatus were compiled alongside the repertoire data. A later genetic analysis took genome-wide SNP genotypes for 398 of the 666 donors and used that subset as a discovery cohort. Every repertoire in the discovery cohort had been generated on one and the same sequencing platform. HLA typing included class I and class II loci at four-digit resolution. Typing coverage varied by locus: roughly 620-640 donors for A, B, C, DRB1 and DQB1; approximately 560 for DQA1; over 600 for DPA1; 400 to 480 for DPB1. About five DR-DQ haplotypes were handled as single units for association and clustering because linkage in the cohort was strong. Among around 400 genotyped donors of the cohort, an average of approximately 240,000 unique TCR beta nucleotide sequences were sequenced per donor, roughly 20% of them non-productive.

To prepare the library, the immunoSEQ multiplex PCR assay was applied. For the multiplex PCR, a mixture combining 60 forward primers for TCR Vbeta segments and 13 reverse primers for TCR Jbeta segments was used. A multiplex PCR assay on genomic DNA amplified the CDR3 region of rearranged TCR beta genes. On the Illumina HiSeq System, the amplified TCR beta libraries were sequenced as 87-base-pair reads. The paper's data handling went like this. Across the 640 or so repertoires, a later analysis counted around 80 million unique TCR beta chains, 8.5 million to 12 million of which were shared by at least two donors. To remove PCR and sequencing errors, raw reads were error-corrected and collapsed into unique sequences using a nearest-neighbor algorithm that merged closely related sequences. Alignment of CDR3 sequences to IMGT reference sequences was used to assign V, D and J gene segments. For a sequence to be retained, a match of at least six nucleotides was required to both a V gene segment and a J gene segment. A rearrangement counted as productive if the CDR3 had no stop codons and remained in frame with V and J, and every other rearrangement counted as non-productive. CDR3 was defined by IMGT convention, running from the second conserved V-encoded cysteine to the conserved J-encoded phenylalanine. In an earlier analysis of around 540 of the donors, sequences lacking an unambiguous match to a single V gene segment were excluded. An earlier analysis of approximately 590 of the donors called V segments functional above 56.7% productive rearrangements and segregating when the between-donor standard deviation exceeded 5%. A statistical classification framework was built for diagnosing cytomegalovirus status from the catalog of TCR beta chain sequences. A later analysis assigned V and J genes by comparing TCR nucleotide sequences with IMGT/GENE-DB human TR gene sequences. The TCRdist pipeline was used in a later analysis to assign CDR3 sequences and most-parsimonious VDJ recombination scenarios. In a later analysis, every TCR beta chain was defined by the combination of its CDR3 amino acid sequence and its V-gene family, and reads without a unique V-gene family were dropped. In a later analysis, some 600 highly shared, low-generation-probability nucleotide sequences were removed to address suspected cross-contamination and a sequencing artifact. For each public chain, a later analysis derived a clonal expansion index from normalized ranks of inferred template counts within each repertoire. A later analysis computed generation probabilities with a VDJ recombination model fitted to out-of-frame rearrangements, and checked the results against IGoR. Hypergeometric tests were used in a later analysis to score TCR-TCR, TCR-HLA and TCR-CMV co-occurrence, with a repertoire-size bias correction applied to the TCR pairs. False discovery rates were estimated in a later analysis by permuting HLA or CMV assignments 20 times. In a later analysis, co-occurring TCRs were grouped with DBSCAN, and TCRdist sequence similarity was added when clustering was performed within HLA-allele-positive subsets. Repertoires with fewer than 30,000 or more than 120,000 public chains, plus five repertoires with anomalous nucleotide sharing, were excluded from co-occurrence clustering. The immuneACCESS repertoire file appears here via TCRdb, limited to in-frame rearrangements. These files lack a portion of the clones; in checked studies, under half of the deficit traces to unresolved V genes, and the cause of the others is not known. V, J and clone size derive from that table, while D and trimming were established from the DNA sequence. The sample table records about 180,000 clones; about 80% of these occur just once. Jointly, the top ten make up about 3.8% of the sample.

General conclusions and limits of the study: Because HLA typing was unavailable for some donors at each locus, only the typed subset was used in association tests. In the study, some 160 TCR beta chains were listed as associated with cytomegalovirus. Presence/absence analyses assumed roughly uniform sequencing depth across donors, an assumption that may not hold. A cluster of highly shared sequence variants was judged likely to represent a technical artifact of the sequencing pipeline. Most CMV-associated TCR beta chains appeared to be HLA-restricted in a later analysis, and the HLA associations seemed to be driven largely by CMV exposure. In a later analysis, 15,000 to 20,000 TCR beta sequences were associated with specific HLA alleles at a false discovery rate of 0.05. In vitro tests confirmed that a few of the cytomegalovirus-associated TCR beta chains recognize cytomegalovirus antigens. According to a later analysis, TCR association rates differed among HLA loci, with DRB1 alleles showing the most associated TCRs and HLA-C alleles showing the fewest. According to a later genetic analysis, donors in an Asian-associated ancestry cluster had fewer N-insertions in productive TCRs than the approximately 710-donor mean. A later analysis reported that several top co-occurrence clusters appeared linked to parvovirus B19, influenza, CMV and Epstein-Barr virus. A later analysis found that HLA-associated TCR beta chains were more clonally expanded and had lower generation probabilities than equally common non-associated chains. Most TCR sequences were observed very rarely across donors, whereas some public TCRs were present in many individuals. CMV serostatus was the only immune exposure information available for the cohort. In an earlier analysis of approximately 590 of the donors, most TCR beta V segments appeared in productive rearrangements about 87% or about 30% of the time, broadly matching IMGT annotations. In this cohort, only TCR beta chains were sequenced, and detectable features were limited by the absence of alpha or paired-chain data. Because the 87-base-pair reads could not distinguish some IMGT-functional V segments, including TRBV6-2 and TRBV6-3, those segments were excluded. Because counts were too low, about 17 rarely observed V segments, including chromosome 9 orphons, were excluded from the earlier analysis of 587 of the donors. In both the original and validation cohorts, the classifier was reported to diagnose cytomegalovirus status with high specificity and sensitivity. When HLA alleles, especially DR and DQ, strongly co-occurred, TCR associations were difficult to assign to individual alleles. Correlated functional status among segregating V segments might be attributable to linkage disequilibrium, but an unknown experimental factor could not be ruled out. A further reported finding was that TCR beta sequences accurately predicted the HLA-A and HLA-B alleles for most subjects in the first cohort. An association between a missense DCLRE1C variant and V-gene and J-gene trimming of TCR beta chains was found in a later genetic analysis and replicated in an independent cohort. According to the authors, the approach could potentially be generalized to other disease states and immunological phenotypes.

In total, approximately 700 healthy bone marrow donors made up the cohort. Cohort members were all nominally healthy when sampled, although unrecorded immune exposures were likely present. The donor was CMV seropositive and was included in the group of approximately 300 seropositive cohort members. A peripheral blood sample was provided by each donor, and peripheral blood mononuclear cells were used for TCR beta sequencing. Genomic DNA was extracted from the blood cell samples with the Qiagen DNeasy Blood Extraction Kit. Reading from cysteine to phenylalanine, the CDR3 counts 14 amino acids. Kept here is only the CDR3 DNA, which spans 42 bases and is read in frame from base 1. V was cut back by 5 bases and J by 0 bases, leaving a gap of 5 bases between them. Via the germline V gene (reference sequence), CDR1 is LNHNV and CDR2 YYDKDF.

The source is a woman aged 55-69 years in good health and CMV-seropositive. Here the chain combines TRBV15 and TRBJ1-6; there is no confident call for the D gene. The sequencing input was PBMCs. In nucleotides, the sequence is TGTGCCACCAGCCCTAGCTCCTATAATTCACCCCTCCACTTT. This yields the protein CATSPSSYNSPLHF.